This entry features one TCR beta chain sequence. The antigen it recognizes is unknown. Base qualities are not provided; no much larger clone lies one nucleotide away. This sample was included in a study of blood T cell repertoires in COVID-19 (TCRdb year 2020). Regarding the complete study: Collaborator samples came from the United States, Italy and Spain and covered acute and convalescent phases of COVID-19. Samples came from the ongoing ImmuneRACE study (first 160 participants) plus 1,254 subjects from 6 global collaborators. HLA class I and class II types, where available, came from metadata supplied by the sample provider rather than from assay-based typing. The sample metadata nearly always contained a de-identified subject ID, COVID-19 status, age in years and sex. The prospective study material was composed of cDNA or gDNA derived from T cells, B-cell-depleted T cells, or PBMCs. The repertoires were made available in a free public database intended to serve as a resource for research on the immune response to SARS-CoV-2. Subjects who had been exposed to COVID-19, were actively infected with it, or had recovered from it provided the deeply sampled blood TCRbeta repertoires that made up the dataset. What the study reported, not specific to this receptor: Clinical and demographic metadata were provided uncurated, with the amount varying by source and participant.

TCRbeta CDR3 regions were amplified from genomic DNA using the immunoSEQ Assay, a bias-controlled multiplex PCR. Concerning the study's data processing: Nucleated cell counts per sample were estimated from amplification of reference gene primers within the assay. To quantify the absolute abundance of each unique TCRbeta CDR3 rearrangement, sequence reads were collapsed and filtered. For each sample, productive Simpson clonality was calculated by taking the square root of Simpson's diversity index across productive rearrangements. TCRdb limited this immuneACCESS table to in-frame rearrangements with V and J called. A share of clones is missing; checked studies link under half to unresolved V genes, and the rest is unexplained. V and J calls and clone size are as listed in that table; D and trimming were resolved from the DNA. The sample yields around 220,000 clones; 65% to 85% were counted once. The biggest ten clones account for around 6.5% of the sample.

Spanning cysteine to phenylalanine, the CDR3 consists of 17 amino acids. Of all the DNA, just the CDR3 is kept, 51 bases in frame from base 1. The germline V and J ends show losses of 4 bases and 0 bases respectively, and no gene match explains 5 bases of the junction. The germline V gene supplies CDR1 MGHRA and CDR2 YSYEKL. Participants in the prospective study were enrolled through a virtual design, were aged roughly 18 to 100 years, and lived in 24 United States geographic areas. Cohort assignment in the prospective study relied on participant-reported clinical history from a screening survey and a study questionnaire. For ImmuneRACE Cohort 3, a participant was defined as recovered based on two consecutive negative NP/OP PCR tests, clearance by a healthcare professional, or resolution of symptoms. Mobile phlebotomists in the prospective study collected whole blood, serum and a nasopharyngeal or oropharyngeal swab from every participant. Prospective study participants could optionally give additional blood draws and questionnaires over an approximately two-month period. Before DNA extraction, blood samples from the prospective study were shipped at room temperature or frozen.

The chain employs TRBV4-1 and TRBJ2-1; TRBD2 matches 11 bases in the middle. Sequenced material: PBMCs or T cells enriched from blood (not recorded which). The origin of this receptor is a woman aged 40-49 years who had recovered from COVID-19. The nucleotide sequence is TGCGCCAGCAGCCGAGCGGGACTAGCGGTCTCCTACAATGAGCAGTTCTTC. Protein translation: CASSRAGLAVSYNEQFF.